This T cell receptor (beta chain) was profiled in a study of T-cell reconstitution after alpha-beta-depleted transplantation in children. The study's findings and limits: Some patients owed their high day-60 TCRbeta diversity to surviving recipient T cells and thymic progenitors. There were reportedly several hundred expanded graft clones from which alpha-beta T cells came about two months after transplant. Once a year had passed after transplant, T-cell counts and diversity came mostly from newly produced T cells.

In regard to this clonotype: Its antigen is currently unknown.

This CDR3 has 14 residues. CDR1 and CDR2 (germline): MNHEY, SVGEGT. Deletions cut 2 bases from V and 5 bases from J, with 12 bases between. The authors prepared the TCRbeta library with unique molecular identifiers. TCRdb fed the PCR reads into MiXCR, producing one record per CDR3 protein. In the table there are around 300,000 distinct CDR3 sequences, approximately 23% of which are singletons. This sequence was found in a male patient younger than 18 who had a stem cell transplant for acute lymphoblastic leukemia, so the T cells may come from the graft donor. The chain links TRBV6-2 or TRBV6-3 to TRBJ2-5; D is ambiguous. The sample consisted of PBMCs, mostly from graft donor cells, taken 180 days after TCRalphabeta/CD19-depleted stem cell transplant. This CDR3 reads CASSYRRVMETQYF. CDR3 nucleotide sequence: TGTGCCAGCAGTTACAGAAGGGTGATGGAGACCCAGTACTTC.